This is a list of T cell receptor beta chains from one sample in a study of T cell repertoires in cytomegalovirus infection. TCRdb passed the reads through MiXCR, listing each CDR3 protein once. The sample has roughly 570,000 distinct CDR3 sequences, under 45% seen once. The antigens of these receptors remain unknown. This sample comprised cultured PBMCs, obtained from culture after CMV antigen stimulation. The receptors originated from a human donor in good health (CMV status not recorded). Some clones in this sample may be carry-over from other donors' samples. The CDR3 runs from the conserved cysteine through the conserved F or W. The D gene is left open where the match is weak. Expanded clones get a size class; other rows say once, few or many, or leave the size out.

. 15 TRBJ2-7 TRBV11-1 . CASSLSRRTTFEQYF TGTGCCAGCAGCCTTTCTAGGAGGACTACTTTCGAGCAGTACTTC
. 15 TRBJ2-3 TRBV5-1 . CASSLERADTDTQYF TGCGCCAGCAGCTTGGAGAGGGCCGACACAGATACGCAGTATTTT
. 12 TRBJ2-7 TRBV6-1 . CASSEGAFEQYF TGTGCCAGCAGTGAAGGAGCATTCGAGCAGTACTTC
. 14 TRBJ1-2 TRBV7-6 . CASSPGLRAGGYTF TGTGCCAGCAGCCCCGGACTCCGAGCGGGTGGCTACACCTTC
. 12 TRBJ2-1 TRBV7-9 . CASRREPNEQFF TGTGCCAGCCGGCGGGAACCTAATGAGCAGTTCTTC
. 15 TRBJ1-6 TRBV7-2 . CASSKQTGYNSPLHF TGTGCCAGCAGCAAACAGACAGGCTATAATTCACCCCTCCACTTT
. 16 TRBJ2-5 TRBV6-6 . CASSSITSGKQETQYF TGTGCCAGCAGTTCCATCACTAGTGGGAAGCAAGAGACCCAGTACTTC
. 14 TRBJ1-1 TRBV7-9 . CASSLSTGFTEAFF TGTGCCAGCAGCTTGAGTACCGGGTTCACTGAAGCTTTCTTT
TRBD2 13 TRBJ2-7 TRBV5-3 few CASSPGLGSEQYF TGTGCCAGCAGCCCGGGACTAGGATCCGAGCAGTACTTC
. 15 TRBJ1-2 TRBV7-2 many CASSLAHTSSYGYTF TGTGCCAGCAGCTTAGCGCATACATCGAGCTATGGCTACACCTTC
TRBD1 18 TRBJ2-7 TRBV5-5 . CASSLEGPGQGAKEEQYF TGTGCCAGCAGCTTGGAAGGCCCGGGACAGGGGGCGAAAGAGGAGCAGTACTTC
. 15 TRBJ1-4 TRBV10-3 . CAISESKGPNEKLFF TGTGCCATCAGTGAGTCTAAGGGCCCCAATGAAAAACTGTTTTTT
. 15 TRBJ1-5 TRBV7-2 many CASSLGGGLGQPQHF TGTGCCAGCAGCTTAGGGGGGGGGCTGGGTCAGCCCCAGCATTTT
. 15 TRBJ1-5 TRBV7-2 few CASSLNRARDQPQHF TGTGCCAGCAGCCTTAACAGGGCTAGAGATCAGCCCCAGCATTTT
. 13 TRBJ2-7 TRBV7-6 . CASSPPVRSEQYF TGTGCCAGCAGCCCCCCCGTGCGCTCCGAGCAGTACTTC
. 13 TRBJ2-7 TRBV5-1 . CASSPDGAYEQYF TGCGCCAGCAGCCCAGACGGGGCCTACGAGCAGTACTTC
TRBD1 11 TRBJ1-1 TRBV28 . CASRGIGGAFF TGTGCCAGCCGCGGGATAGGGGGCGCTTTCTTT
. 14 TRBJ2-1 TRBV12-3/TRBV12-4 . CASSFSPERNEQFF TGTGCCAGCAGTTTTTCACCAGAAAGGAATGAGCAGTTCTTC
. 16 TRBJ2-7 TRBV6-5 . CASSYSQVWGDYEQYF TGTGCCAGCAGTTACTCGCAGGTATGGGGGGACTACGAGCAGTACTTC
. 15 TRBJ1-5 TRBV2 many CASSAGVGGSQPQHF TGTGCCAGCAGCGCCGGGGTTGGAGGGTCCCAGCCCCAGCATTTT
. 14 TRBJ2-2 TRBV6-2/TRBV6-3 few CASSYGPNTGELFF TGTGCCAGCAGTTATGGACCGAACACCGGGGAGCTGTTTTTT
TRBD1 14 TRBJ2-7 TRBV7-2 few CASSLDGTGEEQYF TGTGCCAGCAGCTTAGATGGGACAGGGGAGGAGCAGTACTTC
TRBD2 13 TRBJ2-1 TRBV7-2 few CASRRSGGNEQFF TGTGCCAGCAGGCGTAGCGGGGGAAATGAGCAGTTCTTC
TRBD2 14 TRBJ2-3 TRBV12-3/TRBV12-4 . CASSLRAGGPTQYF TGTGCCAGCAGTTTACGAGCGGGGGGGCCTACGCAGTATTTT
TRBD2 15 TRBJ2-1 TRBV11-3 . CASSPGGTAPNEQFF TGTGCCAGCAGCCCGGGGGGGACCGCCCCCAATGAGCAGTTCTTC
. 14 TRBJ1-1 TRBV20-1 . CSARLGPANTEAFF TGCAGTGCTAGACTGGGACCGGCCAACACTGAAGCTTTCTTT
TRBD2 14 TRBJ2-1 TRBV7-2 few CASSLTSGTDEQFF TGTGCCAGCAGCTTGACTAGCGGCACGGATGAGCAGTTCTTC